This TCR beta chain derives from a study of naive and memory T cell subsets (dated by TCRdb to about 2017). Study-level background: An open-source, UMI-based TCR alpha and beta sequencing pipeline was applied to sorted naive and memory peripheral blood T cell subsets. The functional CMV T cell responses agreed completely with IgG serology results. RNA was DNase-treated and reverse transcribed with TCR constant-region primers, mostly using SuperScript III.

The protocol used for the library was UMI-ligation and nested PCR. The beta constant-region primer was an equimolar mix of two oligonucleotides covering both TRBC1 and TRBC2. Four rounds of PCR, combining the SP2 primer with nested alpha and beta constant-region primers, were used to amplify the ligated cDNA. T4 RNA ligase 1 ligated a single-stranded oligonucleotide carrying the SP2 primer and a 12-nucleotide UMI to the cDNA 3' end. Incubation of the ligation reaction was carried out at 16 degrees C for about 18-25 hours. PCR2 was typically performed as a SYBR Green qPCR and was stopped at a predetermined threshold so that over-amplification was prevented. Every purification after the first one was done using Agencourt AMPure XP magnetic beads. Library quantification was done by Qubit, followed by a TapeStation check on which the main peak was expected at around 650 bp. The pooled libraries were sequenced on an Illumina MiSeq using v2 2x251 paired-end kits, which usually yielded 1-2 million reads per sample. Each sample library was pooled at around 4.1 nM, and roughly 4.5-7% PhiX was included to improve cluster recognition. Under the source paper's analysis protocol: V and J genes were assigned to Demultiplexor-processed FASTQ reads by Decombinator through tag matching, with a single base-pair mismatch being allowed. Collapsinator relied on UMIs to fix sequencing errors as well as frequency errors caused by PCR heterogeneity. CDR3Translator translated TCRs and extracted CDR3s from the conserved cysteine to the FGXG phenylalanine, flagging non-productive sequences. Gini, Shannon entropy and inverse Simpson indices were calculated on repertoires that had been subsampled to equal numbers of UMI-defined TCRs. Within the linear range, a power law was fitted by maximum likelihood to the distributions of clonotype abundance. When run on a single naive CD8 sample, MIGEC and the pipeline yielded similar UMI counts, similar unique TCR numbers and similar clonal distributions. One analysis removed from the naive repertoire any naive TCRs that were also found in any memory subset from the same donor. Repertoires were searched for 7,000 to 7,500 CMV-associated CDR3 sequences compiled from VDJdb and a published dataset. TCRdb reworked the public reads: Q25 trimming with fastp, MiXCR clone assembly, productive beta chains retained. Each entry merges the rows of one CDR3 protein and shows their most common DNA and genes. These V and J calls are TCRdb output, not the study's own analysis. The sample table shows just over 80,000 distinct CDR3 sequences, and 8% to 9.5% are seen once. The ten largest make up less than 1.5% of the sample.

Turning to this clonotype: Its antigen remains undetermined. No base quality information exists; no much larger clone differs at one position.

Study-wide conclusions, independent of this receptor: Naive repertoires, especially CD8, contained a few larger clonotypes, possibly memory cells re-expressing CD45RA. RNA-based TCR counts may be affected by expression changes linked to T cell activation and differentiation. After error correction, over 95% of naive TCR sequences appeared only once, giving much steeper abundance distributions than memory subsets. In both CD4 and CD8 cells, the Gini index increased while Shannon and inverse Simpson diversity decreased from naive through CM, EM and EMRA. A clonotype was defined as a single alpha or beta chain sequence rather than as a paired alpha/beta receptor. TCR abundance followed a power law whose exponent differed between naive and memory subsets but was consistent across the three individuals. The repertoire findings for the naive and memory subsets could not be validated against a ground truth because none was available.

TCR alpha and beta chain libraries were amplified separately from the second PCR step onward. To determine each donor's CMV status, fresh PBMCs were stimulated overnight with CMV viral lysate, and IFNgamma production from CD4+ T cells was then assessed. Miltenyi beads were used first to positively select CD4 T cells, and CD8 T cells were then positively selected from the CD4-negative fraction. Cells were stained for CD3, CD4, CD8, CD45RA, CD27 and a live/dead dye and were sorted on a BD Aria II into four subsets based on CD45RA and CD27. Blood was obtained from a few healthy volunteers, and the blood from each volunteer was fractionated into CD4 and CD8 T cells and subsequently into four differentiation subsets. About 110 ml of peripheral blood was collected from each donor, and PBMC were isolated from the blood using Ficoll-Paque PLUS density-gradient centrifugation. Sorted cells were lysed in RLT buffer, after which RNA was extracted using a Qiagen RNeasy kit and stored at -80 degrees C.

The sequenced sample consisted of naive CD8+ T cells from blood. Explained via the paper, the cell subset or site label denotes: naive T cells, CD45RA high CD27+. The clonotype was recovered from a human donor in good health.

The nucleotide sequence reads as follows: TGTGCCTGGACGGACGGCTCAAGGGAGCAGTTCTTC. It translates as CAWTDGSREQFF. This sequence uses TRBV30 and TRBJ2-1; the D gene assignment is ambiguous. Its CDR3 holds 12 amino acids, cysteine through phenylalanine. Only the CDR3 DNA is retained, 36 bases long and in frame from the first base. V was cut back by 4 bases and J by 10 bases, leaving a gap of 14 bases between them. The germline V gene (reference sequence) specifies GTSNPN as CDR1 and SVGIG as CDR2.